This T cell receptor (beta chain) was profiled in a study of cytomegalovirus exposure and HLA in healthy donors. For the study at large: Early released data comprised tens of millions of unique TCRs from HLA-typed donors.

Trimming took 8 bases from V and 5 from J, leaving 24 bases between them. The germline gives CDR1 MDHEN, CDR2 SYDVKM. The CDR3 totals 16 residues. The study ran its PCR with 60 Vbeta and 13 Jbeta primers. Produced via immunoSEQ multiplex PCR; TCRdb's table is partial and in-frame only. This table has about 80,000 clones, 65% to 85% appearing once. Broader study findings: Presence/absence analyses treated sequencing depth as roughly uniform across donors. Among TCR beta chains, those listed as cytomegalovirus-associated numbered roughly 150.

As regards this clone: What it recognizes is unknown.

Donors were ostensibly healthy at sampling, although undocumented immune exposures were probable. Sample: PBMCs. This sequence was found in a man aged 50-60 years in good health and CMV-seronegative. J is TRBJ2-5 and V is TRBV28, with D possibly matching TRBD2 (7 bases). The CDR3: CASHREGRGGPETQYF. Written as DNA, the CDR3 is TGTGCCAGCCACAGGGAGGGTAGGGGGGGCCCGGAGACCCAGTACTTC.